The present TCR beta chain was sequenced within a study of T cells in tuberculosis. Study-wide results and limits: Active tuberculosis alpha repertoires lay closer to GMM-specific TCRs than controls'. Selection depended on which cryopreserved specimens were available. Using the GMM-specific repertoire gave 85% to 90% accuracy versus about 70% with motifs. Shorter CDR3-alpha in active tuberculosis partly drove smaller distances.

Sequencing was performed with immunoSEQ multiplex PCR; in TCRdb, only in-frame clones are kept and a portion is missing. In the table there are about 40,000 clones, approximately 94% of which are singletons. Regarding this clone: Its specificity is not known.

This CDR3 is built from 14 residues. CDR1 is SGHNT, CDR2 YENEEA, per germline. J gave up 6 bases and V 4 bases, and 3 bases lay outside the gene matches. The rearrangement links TRBV11-3 to TRBJ2-2, with 9 bases aligning to TRBD2. The sequencing input was PBMCs. This TCR was recovered from a donor aged 10 to 29 with latent tuberculosis or without tuberculosis infection. Some clones in this sample may be carry-over from other donors' samples. The CDR3 coding sequence is TGTGCCAGCAGCTCCCAGCGGGGGGCCGGGGAGCTGTTTTTT. Translated, it gives CASSSQRGAGELFF.